The entry below describes one T cell receptor (beta chain). Its antigen is not identified. The entry originates in a study of CD8+ T cells in alopecia areata. Regarding the study as a whole: Amid tofacitinib therapy, many expanded lesional clones stayed present in scalp and blood. Researchers reported that TCR sharing among patients proved less clear than in mice, possibly HLA-linked. There was only one nonresponder, so it was unclear how baseline CD8+ expansion relates to response.

Extracted RNA was reverse transcribed, and the resulting cDNA served as sequencing template. Repertoires were generated with immunoSEQ multiplex PCR, while TCRdb's copy carries only in-frame clones and drops some. The repertoire consists of some 150,000 clones, with 75% to 85% occurring once and the leading ten covering around 25%. Regarding treatment: oral pan-JAK inhibitor, 5-10 mg twice daily. Peripheral blood samples and lesional scalp punch biopsies were obtained from alopecia areata patients. This CDR3 region has 12 residues. The V end was cut by 7 bases, the J end by 4 bases, with 13 bases between. CDR1 and CDR2 from the germline V gene are SQVTM and ANQGSEA.

The input for sequencing was CD8+ T cells sorted from blood, taken at week 4, from a patient treated with tofacitinib. This clonotype was obtained from a human donor with alopecia areata. The genes are TRBV29-1 and TRBJ2-5; D might be TRBD1 (5 bases). The CDR3 region is CSAQDTRETQYF. The CDR3 nucleotides are TGCAGCGCCCAGGACACCCGAGAGACCCAGTACTTC.